The entry below gives a single T cell receptor (beta chain) sequence along with its context. What it binds is not known. This entry comes from a study of T cell responses to AZD1222 COVID-19 vaccine. Sequencing used immunoSEQ multiplex PCR; TCRdb keeps in-frame clones, though not all of them. The sample carries 110,000 to 150,000 clones, more than 75% recorded once. There are 13 residues in the CDR3. With 5 bases removed from V and 9 bases from J, the gap between germline ends came to 14 bases. General study results and limits: Of spike-specific TCRs, nearly half reportedly target regions left unmutated in variants. In all cases, repertoires were sampled only after the peak T cell response. White British people made up most donors, females outnumbered males, and clonal diversity was possibly underestimated. At study baseline, merely five or six AZD1222 recipients were seropositive.

This TCR was recovered from an adult who received the AZD1222 COVID-19 vaccine. This chain connects TRBV12-3 or TRBV12-4 to TRBJ2-1; D gene uncertain. The source material was peripheral blood, sampled 28 days after the second AZD1222 dose. CDR3 sequence reads: CASSVVGPAEQFF. The CDR3 bases are TGTGCCAGCAGTGTGGTTGGCCCAGCTGAGCAGTTCTTC.